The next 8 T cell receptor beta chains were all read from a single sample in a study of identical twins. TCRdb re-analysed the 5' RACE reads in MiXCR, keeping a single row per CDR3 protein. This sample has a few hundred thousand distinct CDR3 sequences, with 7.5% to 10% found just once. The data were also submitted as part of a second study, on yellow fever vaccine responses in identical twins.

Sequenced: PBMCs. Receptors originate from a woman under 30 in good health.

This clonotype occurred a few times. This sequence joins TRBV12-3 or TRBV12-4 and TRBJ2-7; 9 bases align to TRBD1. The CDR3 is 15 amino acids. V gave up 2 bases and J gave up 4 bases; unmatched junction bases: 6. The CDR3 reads CASSLWGTGSYEQYF. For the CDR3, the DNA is TGTGCCAGCAGTTTATGGGGGACAGGGAGTTACGAGCAGTACTTC.

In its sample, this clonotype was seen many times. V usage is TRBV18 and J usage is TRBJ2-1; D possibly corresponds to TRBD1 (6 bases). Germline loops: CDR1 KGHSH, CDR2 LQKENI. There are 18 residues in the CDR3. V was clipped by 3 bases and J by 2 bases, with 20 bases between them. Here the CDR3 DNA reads TGTGCCAGCTCACCGATACCCGAACACAGGGTTACCTACAATGAGCAGTTCTTC. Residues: CASSPIPEHRVTYNEQFF.

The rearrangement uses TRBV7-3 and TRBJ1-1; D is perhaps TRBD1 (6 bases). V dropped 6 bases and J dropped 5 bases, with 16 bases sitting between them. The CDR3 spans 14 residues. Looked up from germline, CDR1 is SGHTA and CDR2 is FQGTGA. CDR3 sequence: CASSPGHNGTEAFF. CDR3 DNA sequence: TGTGCCAGCAGTCCGGGACATAATGGAACTGAAGCTTTCTTT.

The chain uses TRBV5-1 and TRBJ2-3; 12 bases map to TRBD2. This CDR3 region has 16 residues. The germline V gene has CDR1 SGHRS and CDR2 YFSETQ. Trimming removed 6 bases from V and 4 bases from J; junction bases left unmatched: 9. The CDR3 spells CASTQTSGGTADTQYF. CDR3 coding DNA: TGCGCCAGCACACAGACTAGCGGGGGAACGGCAGATACGCAGTATTTT.

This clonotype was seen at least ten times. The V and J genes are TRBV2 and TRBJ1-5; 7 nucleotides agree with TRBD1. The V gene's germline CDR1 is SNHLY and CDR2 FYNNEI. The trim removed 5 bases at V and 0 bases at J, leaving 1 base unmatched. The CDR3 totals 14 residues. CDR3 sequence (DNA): TGTGCCAGCAGTCGACAGGGTAGCAATCAGCCCCAGCATTTT. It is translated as CASSRQGSNQPQHF.

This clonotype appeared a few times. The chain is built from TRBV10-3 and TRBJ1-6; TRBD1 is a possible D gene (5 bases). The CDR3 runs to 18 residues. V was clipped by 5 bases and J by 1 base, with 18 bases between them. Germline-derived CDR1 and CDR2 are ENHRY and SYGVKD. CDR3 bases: TGTGCCATCAGTATAGACGAGGGGCGAGGATCCTATAATTCACCCCTCCACTTT. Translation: CAISIDEGRGSYNSPLHF.

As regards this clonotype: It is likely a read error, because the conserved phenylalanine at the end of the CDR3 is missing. The CDR3 DNA is TGTGCCAGCAAGATGGGTGGCGGCTACACCTAC. It is translated as CASKMGGGYTY. The J gene is TRBJ1-2, the V gene TRBV25-1; D not certain. V was trimmed by 7 bases and J by 8 bases, leaving 11 bases between them. Per germline, CDR1 MGHDK and CDR2 SYGVNS. The CDR3 runs 11 residues.

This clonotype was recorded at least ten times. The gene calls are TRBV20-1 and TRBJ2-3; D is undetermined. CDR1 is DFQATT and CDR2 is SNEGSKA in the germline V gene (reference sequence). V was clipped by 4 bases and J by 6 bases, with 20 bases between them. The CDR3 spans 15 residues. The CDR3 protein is CSATSSAVQQDTQYF. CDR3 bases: TGCAGTGCTACATCTTCTGCCGTTCAACAGGATACGCAGTATTTT.